These 15 T cell receptor beta chains share one sample of origin, sequenced in a study of patients and donors after allogeneic stem cell transplantation. TCRdb analysed the RT-PCR reads with MiXCR anew, one entry per CDR3 protein. The sample contains over 350,000 distinct CDR3 sequences, approximately 16% of which appear only once. The sequencing sample was made of blood, either unsorted or a sorted T cell fraction (not recorded which). Receptor source: a human donor who was either an allogeneic HSCT recipient or a stem cell or donor lymphocyte infusion donor (not recorded which). It is not recorded whose cells these are; they may come from a transplant donor.

The chain couples TRBV5-5 to TRBJ1-6; no clear D gene. The CDR3 spans 17 residues. Per germline, CDR1 SGHKS and CDR2 YYEKEE (reference sequence). Trimming took 4 bases from V and 0 from J, leaving 14 bases between them. The DNA for the CDR3 is TGTGCCAGCAGCGGACCCTGGAAAGGCTCCTATAATTCACCCCTCCACTTT. Protein product: CASSGPWKGSYNSPLHF.

The rearrangement joins TRBV4-2 to TRBJ2-7; 7 bases agree with TRBD2. Germline trimming cut 0 bases from V and 5 bases from J; bases unmatched to any gene: 7. The CDR3 sequence is 15 residues long. Germline lookup yields CDR1 LGHNA and CDR2 YNFKEQ. The CDR3 protein is CASSQETSLWNEQYF. The CDR3 nucleotides are TGTGCCAGCAGCCAAGAGACTAGCCTCTGGAACGAGCAGTACTTC.

In this sample, this clonotype turned up a few times. J is TRBJ1-1 and V is TRBV19; D not certain. Trimming shortened V by 7 bases and J by 0 bases, and 15 bases separated the two germline ends. Germline V gene lookup returns CDR1 LNHDA and CDR2 SQIVND (reference sequence). This CDR3 contains 15 residues. Here the CDR3 DNA reads TGTGCCAGTACCTCGACAAACCGCATGAACACTGAAGCTTTCTTT. Translation gives CASTSTNRMNTEAFF.

The gene calls are TRBV20-1 and TRBJ2-5; possibly TRBD1 for D (7 bases). Germline V gene lookup returns CDR1 DFQATT and CDR2 SNEGSKA (reference sequence). Trimming removed 6 bases at V and 5 bases at J, with 13 bases between. The CDR3 sequence is 12 residues long. The CDR3 bases are TGCAGTGCCTTACCAGGGGGGGAGACCCAGTACTTC. This sequence encodes CSALPGGETQYF.

This clonotype was seen only a few times. The chain recombines TRBV19 with TRBJ1-2; D not resolved. V was pared by 5 bases and J by 0 bases, with 10 bases between. The CDR3 is 14 amino acids. CDR1 and CDR2 (germline): LNHDA, SQIVND (reference sequence). The CDR3 loop is CASSWSQANYGYTF. The DNA of the CDR3 is TGTGCCAGTAGTTGGAGTCAGGCTAACTATGGCTACACCTTC.

This clonotype was counted many times. The genes are TRBV29-1 and TRBJ1-5, with 8 bases lining up with TRBD1. Unmatched junction bases numbered 6, after V lost 6 bases and J lost 5 bases. The CDR3 covers 13 residues. Germline V gene lookup returns CDR1 SQVTM and CDR2 ANQGSEA. The CDR3 region has the DNA TGCAGCGTCGAGACAGGGGACGATCAGCCCCAGCATTTT. Translation gives CSVETGDDQPQHF.

As regards this clonotype: Its ends do not fully match the called genes, so a read error is possible. The chain combines TRBV2 with TRBJ1-1, with TRBD1 as a possible D gene (5 bases). This CDR3 spans 11 amino acids. CDR1 and CDR2 (germline): SNHLY, FYNNEI. The CDR3 DNA follows: TGTGGCACATTAAGGGCAGGGTTGTTCCTCTTT. It encodes CGTLRAGLFLF.

For this clonotype: Its ends do not fully match the called genes, so a read error is possible. The rearrangement joins TRBV2 to TRBJ2-7, with D perhaps TRBD1 (6 bases). The CDR3 consists of 14 residues. Germline V gene lookup returns CDR1 SNHLY and CDR2 FYNNEI. CDR3 nucleotides: TGTGTCAGCACCGTGGAACAGGGAATCTACGAGCAGTACTTC. This codes for CVSTVEQGIYEQYF.

This chain connects TRBV9 to TRBJ1-6; 8 bases match TRBD1. The germline V gene encodes CDR1 SGDLS and CDR2 YYNGEE. V was pared by 0 bases and J by 8 bases, with 7 bases of the junction left unmatched. The CDR3 spans 16 residues. The CDR3 reads CASSVDSAGGYSPLHF. The CDR3 nucleotides are TGTGCCAGCAGCGTAGATTCGGCAGGGGGCTATTCACCCCTCCACTTT.

This clonotype came up many times. The V gene is TRBV12-3 or TRBV12-4, the J gene TRBJ1-1, with no clear D. V lost 6 bases and J 1 base, leaving 12 bases between the germline ends. The CDR3 covers 14 residues. The chain's CDR3 is CASRYRRGNTEAFF. Here the CDR3 DNA reads TGTGCCAGCAGATACCGGCGGGGGAACACTGAAGCTTTCTTT.

The chain combines TRBV15 with TRBJ2-1; possibly TRBD1 or TRBD2 for D (5 bases each). CDR1 LNHNV and CDR2 YYDKDF come from the germline V gene (reference sequence). V dropped 1 base and J dropped 8 bases, with 15 bases sitting between them. The CDR3 is 15 amino acids. CDR3 nucleotide sequence: TGTGCCACCAGCAGAGGTGGGGACCGCGGCGATGAGCAGTTCTTC. Its translation is CATSRGGDRGDEQFF.

This clonotype was seen a handful of times. V and J are TRBV7-9 and TRBJ1-1; 10 bases line up with TRBD1. This CDR3 has 17 residues. V trimming: 4 bases; J trimming: 5 bases; junction bases outside the gene matches: 13. The germline V gene encodes CDR1 SEHNR and CDR2 FQNEAQ (reference sequence). The CDR3 here is CASSSFGQGGFGTEAFF. The CDR3 region has the DNA TGTGCCAGCAGCTCCTTTGGACAGGGGGGTTTTGGTACTGAAGCTTTCTTT.

This clonotype was observed a few times. The chain carries TRBV4-1 and TRBJ2-5; D may be TRBD1 or TRBD2 (5 bases each). V lost 0 bases and J lost 9, with 17 bases in between. This CDR3 comprises 15 residues. The germline V gene encodes CDR1 MGHRA and CDR2 YSYEKL. The CDR3 DNA reads TGCGCCAGCAGCCAAGAGGGAGACAGTCGTGCGGCCCAGTACTTC. Amino acids: CASSQEGDSRAAQYF.

V usage is TRBV21-1 and J usage is TRBJ2-7; TRBD1, the table's D call, lacks a check against the DNA. TRBV21-1 is termed a pseudogene. The CDR3 is 17 amino acids. As DNA, the CDR3 is TGTGCCAGCCTGAACCGGTCAGGAGACAGGCCCCGTTACGAGCAGTACTTC. It specifies CASLNRSGDRPRYEQYF.

This clonotype showed up many times. The V and J genes are TRBV5-1 and TRBJ2-7; no definite D call. V was clipped by 0 bases and J by 6 bases, with 10 bases between them. Germline CDR1 reads SGHRS; CDR2 reads YFSETQ. The CDR3 runs to 13 residues. The DNA for the CDR3 is TGCGCCAGCAGCTTGGAAGTCCCTCTCGAGCAGTACTTC. This gives the protein CASSLEVPLEQYF.